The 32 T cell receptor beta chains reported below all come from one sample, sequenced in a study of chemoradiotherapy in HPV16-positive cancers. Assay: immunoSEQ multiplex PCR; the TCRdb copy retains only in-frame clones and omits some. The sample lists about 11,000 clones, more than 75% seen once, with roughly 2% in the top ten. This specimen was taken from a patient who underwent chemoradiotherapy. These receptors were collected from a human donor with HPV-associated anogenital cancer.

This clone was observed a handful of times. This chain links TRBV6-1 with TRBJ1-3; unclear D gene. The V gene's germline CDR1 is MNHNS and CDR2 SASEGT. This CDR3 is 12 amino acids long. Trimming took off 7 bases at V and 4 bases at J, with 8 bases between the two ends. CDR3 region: CASIKYGNTIYF. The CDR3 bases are TGTGCCAGCATAAAGTACGGAAACACCATATATTTT.

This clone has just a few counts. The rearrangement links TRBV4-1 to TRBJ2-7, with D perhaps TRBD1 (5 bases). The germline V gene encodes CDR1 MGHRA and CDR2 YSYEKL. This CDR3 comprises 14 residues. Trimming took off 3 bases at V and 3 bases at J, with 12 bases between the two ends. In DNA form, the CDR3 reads TGCGCCAGCAGCCATGCCCAGGGTTTCTACGAGCAGTACTTC. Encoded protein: CASSHAQGFYEQYF.

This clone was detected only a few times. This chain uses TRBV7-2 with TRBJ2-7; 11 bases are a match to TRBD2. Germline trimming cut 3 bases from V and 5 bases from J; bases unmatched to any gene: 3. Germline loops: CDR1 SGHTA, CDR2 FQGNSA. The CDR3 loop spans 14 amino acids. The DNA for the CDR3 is TGTGCCAGCAGCTTTAGCGGGGGGGCGGACGAGCAGTACTTC. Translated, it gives CASSFSGGADEQYF.

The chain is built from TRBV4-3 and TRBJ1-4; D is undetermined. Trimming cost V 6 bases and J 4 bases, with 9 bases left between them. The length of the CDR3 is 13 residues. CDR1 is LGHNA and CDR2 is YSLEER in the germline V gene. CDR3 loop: CASSGSLNEKLFF. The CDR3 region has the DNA TGCGCCAGCAGTGGCAGCCTTAATGAAAAACTGTTTTTT.

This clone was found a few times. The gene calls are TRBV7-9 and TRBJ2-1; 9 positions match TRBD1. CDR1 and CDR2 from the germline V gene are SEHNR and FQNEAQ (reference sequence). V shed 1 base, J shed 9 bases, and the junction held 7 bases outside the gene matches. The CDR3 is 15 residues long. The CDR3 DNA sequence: TGTGCCAGCAGCTTAGGAGGGACAGGGTTAGGTGAGCAGTTCTTC. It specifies CASSLGGTGLGEQFF.

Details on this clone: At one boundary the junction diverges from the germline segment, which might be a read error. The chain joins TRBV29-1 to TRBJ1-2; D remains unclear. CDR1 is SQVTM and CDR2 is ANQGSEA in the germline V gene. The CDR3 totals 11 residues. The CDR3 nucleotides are TGCAGCGTTCGGGGAACTGGGTTGGGGTTGTTC. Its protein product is CSVRGTGLGLF.

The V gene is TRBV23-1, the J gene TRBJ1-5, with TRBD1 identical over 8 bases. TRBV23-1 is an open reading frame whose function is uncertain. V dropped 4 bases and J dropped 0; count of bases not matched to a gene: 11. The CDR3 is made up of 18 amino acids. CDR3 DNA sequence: TGCGCCAGCAGTCGACCTCGGGGACAGGCTTATAGCAATCAGCCCCAGCATTTT. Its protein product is CASSRPRGQAYSNQPQHF.

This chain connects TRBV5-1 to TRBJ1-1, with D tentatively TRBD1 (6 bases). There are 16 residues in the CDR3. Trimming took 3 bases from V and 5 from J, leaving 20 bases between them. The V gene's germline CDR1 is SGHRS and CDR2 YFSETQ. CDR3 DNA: TGCGCCAGCAGCTACCAACTTCGGGCAGGGGATACTGAAGCTTTCTTT. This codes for CASSYQLRAGDTEAFF.

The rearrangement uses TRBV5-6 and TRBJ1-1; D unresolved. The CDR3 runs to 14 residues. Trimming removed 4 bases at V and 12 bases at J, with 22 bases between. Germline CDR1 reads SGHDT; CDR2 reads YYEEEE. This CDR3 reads CASSQIRRTVGTFF. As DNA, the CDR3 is TGTGCCAGCAGCCAAATTCGACGTACGGTCGGAACTTTCTTT. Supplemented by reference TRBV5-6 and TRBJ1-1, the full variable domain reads DAGVTQSPTHLIKTRGQQVTLRCSPKSGHDTVSWYQQALGQGPQFIFQYYEEEERQRGNFPDRFSGHQFPNYSSELNVNALLLGDSALYLCASSQIRRTVGTFFGQGTRLTVV.

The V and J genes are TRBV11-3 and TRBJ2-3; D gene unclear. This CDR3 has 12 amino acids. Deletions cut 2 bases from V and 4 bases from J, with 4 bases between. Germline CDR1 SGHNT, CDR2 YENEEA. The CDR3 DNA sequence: TGTGCCAGCAGCTTAATCCCAGATACGCAGTATTTT. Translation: CASSLIPDTQYF. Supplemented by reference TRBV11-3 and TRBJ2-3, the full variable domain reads EAGVVQSPRYKIIEKKQPVAFWCNPISGHNTLYWYLQNLGQGPELLIRYENEEAVDDSQLPKDRFSAERLKGVDSTLKIQPAELGDSAVYLCASSLIPDTQYFGPGTRLTVL.

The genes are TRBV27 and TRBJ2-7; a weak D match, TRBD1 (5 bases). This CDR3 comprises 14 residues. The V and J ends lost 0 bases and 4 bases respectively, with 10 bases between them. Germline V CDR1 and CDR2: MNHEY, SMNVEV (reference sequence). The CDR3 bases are TGTGCCAGCAGTTTATCCAGGGTCAATTACGAGCAGTACTTC. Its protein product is CASSLSRVNYEQYF.

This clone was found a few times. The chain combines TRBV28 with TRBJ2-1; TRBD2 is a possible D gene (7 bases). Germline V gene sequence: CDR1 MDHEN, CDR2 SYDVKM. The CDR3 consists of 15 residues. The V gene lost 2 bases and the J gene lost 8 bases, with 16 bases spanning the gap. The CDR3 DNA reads TGTGCCAGCAGTTTAAGTGGGGGGGCTTTTTATGAGCAGTTCTTC. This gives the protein CASSLSGGAFYEQFF.

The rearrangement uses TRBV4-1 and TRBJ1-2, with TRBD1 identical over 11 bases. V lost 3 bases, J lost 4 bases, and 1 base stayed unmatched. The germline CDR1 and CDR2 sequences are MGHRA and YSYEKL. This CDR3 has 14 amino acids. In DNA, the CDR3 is TGCGCCAGCAGCCAGGGGACAGGGGGCTATGGCTACACCTTC. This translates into CASSQGTGGYGYTF.

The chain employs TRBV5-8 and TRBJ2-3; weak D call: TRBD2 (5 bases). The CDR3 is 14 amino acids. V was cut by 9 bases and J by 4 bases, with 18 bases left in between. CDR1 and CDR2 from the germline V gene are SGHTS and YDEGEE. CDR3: CAILPGYRADTQYF. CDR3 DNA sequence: TGTGCCATTCTACCGGGGTACCGGGCAGATACGCAGTATTTT.

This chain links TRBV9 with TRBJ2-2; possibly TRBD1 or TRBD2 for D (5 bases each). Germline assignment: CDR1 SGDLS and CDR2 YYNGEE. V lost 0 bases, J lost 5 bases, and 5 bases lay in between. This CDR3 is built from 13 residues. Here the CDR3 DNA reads TGTGCCAGCAGCGTAGGGGGGACCGGGGAGCTGTTTTTT. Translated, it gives CASSVGGTGELFF.

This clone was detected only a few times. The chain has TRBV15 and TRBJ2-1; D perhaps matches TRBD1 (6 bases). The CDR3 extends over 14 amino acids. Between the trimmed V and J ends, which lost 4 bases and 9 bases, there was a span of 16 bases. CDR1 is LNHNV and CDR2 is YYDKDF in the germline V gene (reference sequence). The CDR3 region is CATSTGQSYGEQFF. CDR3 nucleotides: TGTGCCACCAGCACCGGACAGTCGTACGGTGAGCAGTTCTTC. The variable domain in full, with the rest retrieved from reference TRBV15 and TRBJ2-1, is DAMVIQNPRYQVTQFGKPVTLSCSQTLNHNVMYWYQQKSSQAPKLLFHYYDKDFNNEADTPDNFQSRRPNTSFCFLDIRSPGLGDTAMYLCATSTGQSYGEQFFGPGTRLTVL.

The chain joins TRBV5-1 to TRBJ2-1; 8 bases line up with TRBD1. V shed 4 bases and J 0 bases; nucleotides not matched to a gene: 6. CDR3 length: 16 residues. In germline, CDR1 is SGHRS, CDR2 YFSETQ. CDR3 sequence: CASSTRQGSSYNEQFF. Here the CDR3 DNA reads TGCGCCAGCAGCACACGACAGGGGAGCTCCTACAATGAGCAGTTCTTC.

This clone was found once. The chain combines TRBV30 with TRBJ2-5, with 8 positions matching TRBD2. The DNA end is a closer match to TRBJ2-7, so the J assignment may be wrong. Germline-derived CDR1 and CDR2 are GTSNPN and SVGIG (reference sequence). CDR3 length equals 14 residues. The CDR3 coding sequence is TGTGCCTGGAGTGAGGAACTAGCGGACTACGAGCAGTACTTC. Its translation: CAWSEELADYEQYF.

The CDR3 DNA reads TGTGCCAGCAGCGTAGATGCGAACAGGTTCATTGGAAACACCATATATTTT. It yields the protein CASSVDANRFIGNTIYF. The chain combines TRBV9 with TRBJ1-3, with a weak D call TRBD1 (5 bases). The CDR3 contains 17 residues. Germline-derived CDR1 and CDR2 are SGDLS and YYNGEE. Deletions cut 0 bases from V and 3 bases from J, with 16 bases between.

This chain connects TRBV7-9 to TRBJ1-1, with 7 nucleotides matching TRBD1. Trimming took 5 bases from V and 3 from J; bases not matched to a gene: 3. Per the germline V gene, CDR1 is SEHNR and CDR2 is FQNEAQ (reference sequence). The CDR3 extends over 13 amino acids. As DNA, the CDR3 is TGTGCCAGCAGCGGGGACAGATACACTGAAGCTTTCTTT. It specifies CASSGDRYTEAFF.

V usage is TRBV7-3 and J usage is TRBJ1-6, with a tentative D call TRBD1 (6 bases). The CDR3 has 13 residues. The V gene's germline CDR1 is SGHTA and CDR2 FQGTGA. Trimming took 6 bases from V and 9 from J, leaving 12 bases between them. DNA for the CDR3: TGTGCCAGCAGATCCGAGGGGGGTTCACCCCTCCACTTT. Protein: CASRSEGGSPLHF.

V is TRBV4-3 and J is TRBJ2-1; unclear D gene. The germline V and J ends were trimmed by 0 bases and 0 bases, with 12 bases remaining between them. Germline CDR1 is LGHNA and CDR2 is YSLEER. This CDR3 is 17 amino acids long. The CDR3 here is CASSQERGRSSYNEQFF. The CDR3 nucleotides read TGCGCCAGCAGCCAAGAAAGAGGTAGGAGCTCCTACAATGAGCAGTTCTTC.

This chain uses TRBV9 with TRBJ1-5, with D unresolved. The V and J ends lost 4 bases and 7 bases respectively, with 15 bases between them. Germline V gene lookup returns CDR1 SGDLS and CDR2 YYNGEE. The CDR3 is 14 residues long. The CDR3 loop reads CASSSNQVGQPQHF. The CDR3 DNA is TGTGCCAGCAGCTCCAACCAGGTGGGGCAGCCCCAGCATTTT.

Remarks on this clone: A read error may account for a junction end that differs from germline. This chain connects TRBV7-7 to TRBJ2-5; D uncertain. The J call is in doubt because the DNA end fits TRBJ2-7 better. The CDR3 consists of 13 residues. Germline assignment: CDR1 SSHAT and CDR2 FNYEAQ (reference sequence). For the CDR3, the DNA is TGTGCTAGCAGCTCCTATGACGGCTACGAGCAGTACTTC. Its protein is CASSSYDGYEQYF.

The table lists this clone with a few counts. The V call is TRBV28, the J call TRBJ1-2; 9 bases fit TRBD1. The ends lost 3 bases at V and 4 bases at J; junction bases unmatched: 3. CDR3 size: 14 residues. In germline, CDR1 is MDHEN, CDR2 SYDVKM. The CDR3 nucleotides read TGTGCCAGCAGTTTCCAGGGACAGGGCTATGGCTACACCTTC. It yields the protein CASSFQGQGYGYTF.

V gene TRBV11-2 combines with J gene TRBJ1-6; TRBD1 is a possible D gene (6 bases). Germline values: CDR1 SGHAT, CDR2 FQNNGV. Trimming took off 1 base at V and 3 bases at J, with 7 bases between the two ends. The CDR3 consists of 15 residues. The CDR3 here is CASSLGGGYNSPLHF. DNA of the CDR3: TGTGCCAGCAGCTTAGGAGGGGGCTATAATTCACCCCTCCACTTT. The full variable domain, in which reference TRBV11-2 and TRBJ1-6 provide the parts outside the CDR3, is EAGVAQSPRYKIIEKRQSVAFWCNPISGHATLYWYQQILGQGPKLLIQFQNNGVVDDSQLPKDRFSAERLKGVDSTLKIQPAKLEDSAVYLCASSLGGGYNSPLHFGNGTRLTVT.

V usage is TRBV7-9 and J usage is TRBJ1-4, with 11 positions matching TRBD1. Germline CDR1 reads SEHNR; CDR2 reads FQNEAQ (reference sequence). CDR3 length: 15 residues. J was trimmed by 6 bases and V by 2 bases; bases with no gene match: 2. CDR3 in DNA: TGTGCCAGCAGCTTATGGACAGGGGGCGATGAAAAACTGTTTTTT. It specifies CASSLWTGGDEKLFF.

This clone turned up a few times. The CDR3 DNA reads TGTGCCAGCAGCTTCGGGGGCACCGGGGAGCTGTTTTTT. Translating it yields CASSFGGTGELFF. The chain recombines TRBV5-6 with TRBJ2-2; tentative D call: TRBD2 (6 bases). The CDR3 covers 13 residues. Trimming took off 2 bases at V and 4 bases at J, with 6 bases between the two ends. From germline, CDR1 is SGHDT and CDR2 YYEEEE.

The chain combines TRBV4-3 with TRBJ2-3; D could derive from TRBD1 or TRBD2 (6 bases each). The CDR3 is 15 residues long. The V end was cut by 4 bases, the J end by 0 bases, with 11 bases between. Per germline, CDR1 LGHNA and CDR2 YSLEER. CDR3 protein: CASSPRGVSTDTQYF. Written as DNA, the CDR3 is TGCGCCAGCAGCCCAAGGGGGGTGAGCACAGATACGCAGTATTTT.

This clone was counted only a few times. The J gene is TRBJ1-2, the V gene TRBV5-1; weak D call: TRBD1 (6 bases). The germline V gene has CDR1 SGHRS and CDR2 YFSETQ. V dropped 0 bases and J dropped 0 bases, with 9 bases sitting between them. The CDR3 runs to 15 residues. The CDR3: CASSLADSTNYGYTF. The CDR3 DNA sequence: TGCGCCAGCAGCTTGGCGGACAGCACTAACTATGGCTACACCTTC.

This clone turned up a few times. This CDR3 is CASDQVGRAEAFF. CDR3 bases: TGTGCCAGCGACCAGGTGGGGAGGGCTGAAGCTTTCTTT. The chain carries TRBV2 and TRBJ1-1, with D hard to call. The CDR3 runs to 13 residues. Germline assignment: CDR1 SNHLY and CDR2 FYNNEI. V lost 8 bases and J 6 bases, leaving 16 bases between the germline ends.

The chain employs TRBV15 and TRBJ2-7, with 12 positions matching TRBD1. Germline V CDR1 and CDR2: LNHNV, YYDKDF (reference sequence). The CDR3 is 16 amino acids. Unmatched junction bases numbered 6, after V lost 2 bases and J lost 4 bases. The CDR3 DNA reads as TGTGCCACCAGCAGATTCCGGGACAGGGGGCGATACGAGCAGTACTTC. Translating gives CATSRFRDRGRYEQYF.